The 8 T cell receptor beta chains presented below share a single source sample, sequenced in a study of T cell changes during pregnancy in multiple sclerosis. TCRdb's copy holds only in-frame clones and misses some; the assay was immunoSEQ multiplex PCR. The data contain about 41,000 clones, roughly nine tenths of them singletons. Sequenced material: CD8+ T cells from peripheral blood mononuclear cells, taken in the third trimester of pregnancy. The receptors shown here come from a female donor with multiple sclerosis, enrolled in a pregnancy study.

The chain recombines TRBV28 with TRBJ2-4, with TRBD1 matching 10 bases. Germline CDR1 is MDHEN and CDR2 is SYDVKM. V lost 6 bases to trimming and J lost 2 bases; unmatched junction nucleotides: 7. CDR3 length: 16 residues. DNA for the CDR3: TGTGCCAGCAGCCCAGGGACAGGGGAGTCCAAAAACATTCAGTACTTC. This translates into CASSPGTGESKNIQYF.

This chain links TRBV18 with TRBJ2-1; TRBD1 might be the D (6 bases). Germline CDR1 is KGHSH and CDR2 is LQKENI. V lost 3 bases and J lost 6, with 24 bases in between. The CDR3 sequence is 18 residues long. DNA for the CDR3: TGTGCCAGCTCACCCCCCCGCCCTGGGGGCTACAGAGGCAATGAGCAGTTCTTC. It is translated as CASSPPRPGGYRGNEQFF.

The chain joins TRBV7-2 to TRBJ1-5, with TRBD1 matching over 8 bases. CDR3 size: 15 residues. CDR1 is SGHTA, CDR2 FQGNSA, per germline. V trimming: 5 bases; J trimming: 4 bases; junction bases outside the gene matches: 7. The CDR3: CASSPWTGNNQPQHF. CDR3 in DNA: TGTGCCAGCAGCCCCTGGACAGGGAATAATCAGCCCCAGCATTTT.

The V gene is TRBV7-9, the J gene TRBJ2-5; 8 bases line up with TRBD2. J gave up 1 base and V 8 bases, and 6 bases lay outside the gene matches. The germline V gene encodes CDR1 SEHNR and CDR2 FQNEAQ (reference sequence). CDR3 length: 14 amino acids. Here the CDR3 reads CASDSGEVQETQYF. CDR3 coding DNA: TGTGCCAGCGATAGCGGGGAGGTCCAAGAGACCCAGTACTTC. Complete variable domain (other parts from reference TRBV7-9 and TRBJ2-5): DTGVSQNPRHKITKRGQNVTFRCDPISEHNRLYWYRQTLGQGPEFLTYFQNEAQLEKSRLLSDRFSAERPKGSFSTLEIQRTEQGDSAMYLCASDSGEVQETQYFGPGTRLLVL.

V and J are TRBV10-2 and TRBJ2-3; tentatively, D is TRBD2 (6 bases). This CDR3 is 12 amino acids long. The V and J ends lost 8 bases and 4 bases respectively, with 10 bases between them. CDR1 WSHSY and CDR2 SAAADI come from the germline V gene. This CDR3 reads CASGGWADTQYF. For the CDR3, the DNA is TGCGCCAGCGGGGGGTGGGCAGATACGCAGTATTTT.

CDR3 coding DNA: TGTGCCAGCTCGGACGGGGGAGTAGATGGCTACACCTTC. This encodes CASSDGGVDGYTF. The chain combines TRBV6-5 with TRBJ1-2; TRBD1 might be the D (5 bases). The CDR3 spans 13 residues. Trimming left V 8 bases short and J 6 bases short, with 16 bases between. Germline assignment: CDR1 MNHEY and CDR2 SVGAGI.

CDR3 DNA sequence: TGTGCCAGCACCGTAGGGGGGCCTGAGACAGATACGCAGTATTTT. Its protein is CASTVGGPETDTQYF. J is TRBJ2-3 and V is TRBV13; the D gene could be TRBD1 or TRBD2 (6 bases each). This CDR3 has 15 residues. V gave up 7 bases and J gave up 3 bases, with 17 bases separating them. Germline lookup yields CDR1 PRHDT and CDR2 FYEKMQ (reference sequence).

V and J are TRBV5-1 and TRBJ1-2; 9 positions match TRBD1. The CDR3 has 12 amino acids. Germline trimming cut 4 bases from V and 8 bases from J; bases unmatched to any gene: 3. CDR1 and CDR2 (germline): SGHRS, YFSETQ. Here the CDR3 DNA reads TGCGCCAGCAGCCATACAGGGGGCGGCTACACCTTC. It specifies CASSHTGGGYTF.